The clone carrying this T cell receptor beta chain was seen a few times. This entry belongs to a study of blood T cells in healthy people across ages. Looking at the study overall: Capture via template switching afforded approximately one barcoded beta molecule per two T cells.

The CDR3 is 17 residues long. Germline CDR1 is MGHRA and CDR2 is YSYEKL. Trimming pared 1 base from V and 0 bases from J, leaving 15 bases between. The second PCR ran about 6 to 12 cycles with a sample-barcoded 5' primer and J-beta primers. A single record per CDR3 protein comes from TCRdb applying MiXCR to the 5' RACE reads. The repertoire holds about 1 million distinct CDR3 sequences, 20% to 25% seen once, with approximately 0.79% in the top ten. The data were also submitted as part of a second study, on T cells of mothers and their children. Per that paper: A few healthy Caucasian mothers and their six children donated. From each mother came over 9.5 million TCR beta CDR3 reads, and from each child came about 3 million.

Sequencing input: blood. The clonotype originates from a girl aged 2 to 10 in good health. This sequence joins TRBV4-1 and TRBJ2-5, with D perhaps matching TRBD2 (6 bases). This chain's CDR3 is CASSQVSSASYQETQYF. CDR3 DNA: TGCGCCAGCAGCCAAGTGTCTAGCGCATCGTACCAAGAGACCCAGTACTTC.